This TCR beta chain came from a study of cytomegalovirus exposure and HLA in healthy donors. About this clone: The antigen is unknown.

V lost 1 base, J lost 4 bases, and 16 bases lay in between. In germline, CDR1 is MGHRA, CDR2 YSYEKL. The CDR3 totals 17 residues. Amplification used 60 Vbeta primers and 13 Jbeta primers. Clones were sequenced by immunoSEQ multiplex PCR, and TCRdb holds only the in-frame ones, with some missing. The repertoire holds roughly 160,000 clones, with about 85% as singletons. Study-level results: Fewer N-insertions than the approximately 700-donor mean were reportedly shown by an Asian-associated ancestry cluster in a later analysis. Productive status was seen about 90% or about 30% of the time for most TCR beta V segments in an earlier analysis. A later analysis revealed that TCR association rates differed between HLA loci, peaking at DRB1 and bottoming out at HLA-C. Most TCRs appeared rarely, but some public TCRs recurred in many donors.

The receptor was derived from a man aged 25-45 years in good health and CMV-seropositive. The rearrangement links TRBV4-1 to TRBJ2-2, with D possibly matching TRBD2 (6 bases). Sequenced: PBMCs. CDR3 amino acids: CASSQAGAAGSTGELFF. In nucleotides, the CDR3 is TGCGCCAGCAGCCAAGCCGGGGCGGCGGGATCCACCGGGGAGCTGTTTTTT.